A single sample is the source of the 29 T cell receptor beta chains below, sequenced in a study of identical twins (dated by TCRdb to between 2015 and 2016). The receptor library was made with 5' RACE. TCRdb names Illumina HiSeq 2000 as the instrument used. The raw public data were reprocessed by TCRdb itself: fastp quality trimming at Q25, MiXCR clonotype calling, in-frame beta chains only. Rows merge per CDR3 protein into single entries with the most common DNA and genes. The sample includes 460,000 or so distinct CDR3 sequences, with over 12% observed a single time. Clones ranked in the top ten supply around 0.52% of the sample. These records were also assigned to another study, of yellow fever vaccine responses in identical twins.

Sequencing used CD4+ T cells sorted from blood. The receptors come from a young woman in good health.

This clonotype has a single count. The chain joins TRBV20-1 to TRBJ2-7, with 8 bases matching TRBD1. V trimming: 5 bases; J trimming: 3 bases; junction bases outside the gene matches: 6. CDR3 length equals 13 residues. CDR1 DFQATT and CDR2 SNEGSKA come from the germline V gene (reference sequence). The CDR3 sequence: CSAFSGQGYEQYF. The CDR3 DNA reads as TGCAGTGCTTTTTCAGGACAGGGCTACGAGCAGTACTTC.

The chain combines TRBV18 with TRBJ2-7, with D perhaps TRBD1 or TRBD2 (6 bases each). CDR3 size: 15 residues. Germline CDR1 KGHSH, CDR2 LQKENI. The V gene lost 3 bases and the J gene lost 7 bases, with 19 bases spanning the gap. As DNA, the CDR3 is TGTGCCAGCTCACCCGATCTAAGGGGGGCTATGGAGCAGTACTTC. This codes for CASSPDLRGAMEQYF. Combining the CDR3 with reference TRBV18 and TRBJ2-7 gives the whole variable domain NAGVMQNPRHLVRRRGQEARLRCSPMKGHSHVYWYRQLPEEGLKFMVYLQKENIIDESGMPKERFSAEFPKEGPSILRIQQVVRGDSAAYFCASSPDLRGAMEQYFGPGTRLTVT.

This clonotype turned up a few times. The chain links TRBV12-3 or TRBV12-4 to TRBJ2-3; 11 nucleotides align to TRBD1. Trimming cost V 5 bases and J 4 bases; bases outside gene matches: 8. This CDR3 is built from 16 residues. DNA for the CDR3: TGTGCCAGCAGTCAGAGGACAGGGGGCTTCGCAGATACGCAGTATTTT. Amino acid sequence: CASSQRTGGFADTQYF.

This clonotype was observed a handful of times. CDR3 DNA: TGTGCCAGCATTAGGGATCGGGGCCACAATGAGCAGTTCTTC. It yields the protein CASIRDRGHNEQFF. This chain links TRBV6-5 with TRBJ2-1, with D perhaps being TRBD1 or TRBD2 (5 bases each). Trimming pared 7 bases from V and 5 bases from J, leaving 15 bases between. From germline, CDR1 is MNHEY and CDR2 SVGAGI. CDR3 length: 14 amino acids.

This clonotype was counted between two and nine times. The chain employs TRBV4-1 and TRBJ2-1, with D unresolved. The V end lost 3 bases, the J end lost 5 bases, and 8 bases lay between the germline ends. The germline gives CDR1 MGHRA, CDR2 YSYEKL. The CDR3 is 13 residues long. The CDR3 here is CASSHLTDNEQFF. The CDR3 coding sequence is TGCGCCAGCAGCCACCTGACGGACAATGAGCAGTTCTTC.

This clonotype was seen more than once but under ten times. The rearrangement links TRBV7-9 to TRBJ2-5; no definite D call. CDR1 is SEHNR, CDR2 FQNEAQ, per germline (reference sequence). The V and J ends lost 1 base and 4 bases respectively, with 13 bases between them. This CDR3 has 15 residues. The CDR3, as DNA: TGTGCCAGCAGCTTAGATGGCAAGTTAGGAGAGACCCAGTACTTC. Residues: CASSLDGKLGETQYF.

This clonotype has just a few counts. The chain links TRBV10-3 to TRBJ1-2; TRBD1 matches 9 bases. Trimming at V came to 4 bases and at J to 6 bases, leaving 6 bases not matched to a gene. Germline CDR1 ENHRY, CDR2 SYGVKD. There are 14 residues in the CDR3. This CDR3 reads CAISGGQGVNGYTF. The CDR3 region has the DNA TGTGCCATCAGTGGGGGACAGGGCGTGAATGGCTACACCTTC.

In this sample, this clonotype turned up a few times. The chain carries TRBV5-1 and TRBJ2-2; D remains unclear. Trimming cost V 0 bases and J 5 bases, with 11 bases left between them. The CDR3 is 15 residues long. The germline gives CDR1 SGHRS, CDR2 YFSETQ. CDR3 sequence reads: CASSLAALGTGELFF. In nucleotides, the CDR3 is TGCGCCAGCAGCTTGGCGGCCCTCGGAACCGGGGAGCTGTTTTTT. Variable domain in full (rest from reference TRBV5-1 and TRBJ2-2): KAGVTQTPRYLIKTRGQQVTLSCSPISGHRSVSWYQQTPGQGLQFLFEYFSETQRNKGNFPGRFSGRQFSNSRSEMNVSTLELGDSALYLCASSLAALGTGELFFGEGSRLTVL.

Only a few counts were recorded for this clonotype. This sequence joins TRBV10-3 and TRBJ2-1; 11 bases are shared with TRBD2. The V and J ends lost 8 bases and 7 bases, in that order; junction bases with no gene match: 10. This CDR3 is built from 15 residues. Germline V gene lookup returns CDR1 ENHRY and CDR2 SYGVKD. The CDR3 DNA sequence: TGTGCCATCGGGTCTAGCGGGGGGCAGGTGAATGAGCAGTTCTTC. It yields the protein CAIGSSGGQVNEQFF.

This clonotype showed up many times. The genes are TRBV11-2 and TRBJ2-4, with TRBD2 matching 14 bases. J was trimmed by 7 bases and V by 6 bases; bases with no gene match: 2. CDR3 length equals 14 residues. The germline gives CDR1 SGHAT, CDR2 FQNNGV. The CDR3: CASSGTSGSNIQYF. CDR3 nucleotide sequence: TGTGCCAGCAGTGGGACTAGCGGGAGTAACATTCAGTACTTC.

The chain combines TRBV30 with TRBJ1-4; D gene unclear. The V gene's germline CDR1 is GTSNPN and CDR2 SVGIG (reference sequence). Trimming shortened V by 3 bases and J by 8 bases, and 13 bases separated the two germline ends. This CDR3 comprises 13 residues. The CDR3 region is CAWRFGRREKLFF. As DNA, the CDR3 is TGTGCCTGGAGGTTTGGACGCAGGGAAAAACTGTTTTTT.

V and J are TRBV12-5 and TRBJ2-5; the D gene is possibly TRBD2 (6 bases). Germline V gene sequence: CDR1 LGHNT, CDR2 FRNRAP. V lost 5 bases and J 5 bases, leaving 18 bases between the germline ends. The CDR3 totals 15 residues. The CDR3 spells CASGRGEAEGETQYF. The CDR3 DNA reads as TGTGCTAGTGGTCGAGGGGAGGCCGAGGGGGAGACCCAGTACTTC.

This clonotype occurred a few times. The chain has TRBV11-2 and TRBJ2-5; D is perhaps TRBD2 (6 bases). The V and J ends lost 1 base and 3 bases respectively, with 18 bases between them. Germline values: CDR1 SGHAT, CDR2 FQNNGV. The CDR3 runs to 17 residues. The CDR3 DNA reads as TGTGCCAGCAGCTTAGCCGCGCGGGGCCAAGGGAAAGAGACCCAGTACTTC. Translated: CASSLAARGQGKETQYF.

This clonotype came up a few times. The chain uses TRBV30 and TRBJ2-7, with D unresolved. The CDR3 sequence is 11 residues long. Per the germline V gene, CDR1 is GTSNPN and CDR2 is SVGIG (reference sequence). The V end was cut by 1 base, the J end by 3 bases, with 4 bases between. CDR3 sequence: CAWSADYEQYF. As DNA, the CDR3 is TGTGCCTGGAGTGCAGACTACGAGCAGTACTTC.

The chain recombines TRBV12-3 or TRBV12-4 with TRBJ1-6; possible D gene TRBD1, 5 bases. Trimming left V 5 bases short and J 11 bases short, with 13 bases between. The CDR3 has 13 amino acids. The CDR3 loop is CASSNLGVTPLHF. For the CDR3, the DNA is TGTGCCAGCAGTAACCTAGGGGTGACACCCCTCCACTTT.

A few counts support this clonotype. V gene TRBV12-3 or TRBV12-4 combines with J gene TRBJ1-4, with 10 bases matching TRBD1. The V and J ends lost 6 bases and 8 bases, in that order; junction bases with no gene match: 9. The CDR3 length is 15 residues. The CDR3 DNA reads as TGTGCCAGCAGGGGATCCGGGACAGGGGTGGAAAAACTGTTTTTT. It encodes CASRGSGTGVEKLFF.

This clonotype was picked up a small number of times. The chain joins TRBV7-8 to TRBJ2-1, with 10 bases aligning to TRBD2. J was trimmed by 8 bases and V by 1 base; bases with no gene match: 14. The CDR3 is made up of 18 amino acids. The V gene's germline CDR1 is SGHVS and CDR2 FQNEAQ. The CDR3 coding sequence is TGTGCCAGCAGCTTAGAGGTGGGCCAACTAGCGGGATTTTATGAGCAGTTCTTC. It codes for CASSLEVGQLAGFYEQFF.

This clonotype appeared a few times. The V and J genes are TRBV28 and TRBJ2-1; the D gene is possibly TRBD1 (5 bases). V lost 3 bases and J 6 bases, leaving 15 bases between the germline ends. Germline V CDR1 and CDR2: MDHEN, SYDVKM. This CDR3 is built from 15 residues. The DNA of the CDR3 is TGTGCCAGCAGTTTGGCAGGGTATACGGTCAATGAGCAGTTCTTC. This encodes CASSLAGYTVNEQFF.

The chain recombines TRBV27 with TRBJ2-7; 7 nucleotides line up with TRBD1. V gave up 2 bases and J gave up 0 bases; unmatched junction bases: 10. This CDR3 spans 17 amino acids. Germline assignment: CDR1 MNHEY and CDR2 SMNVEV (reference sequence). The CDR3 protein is CASSLPTRGTSSYEQYF. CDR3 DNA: TGTGCCAGCAGTTTACCCACCAGGGGGACCAGCTCCTACGAGCAGTACTTC.

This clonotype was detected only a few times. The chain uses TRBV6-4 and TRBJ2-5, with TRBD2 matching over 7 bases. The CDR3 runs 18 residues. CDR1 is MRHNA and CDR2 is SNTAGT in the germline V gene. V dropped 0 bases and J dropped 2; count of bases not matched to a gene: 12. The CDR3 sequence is CASSDSIFQGGFQETQYF. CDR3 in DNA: TGTGCCAGCAGTGACTCGATCTTTCAGGGAGGGTTTCAAGAGACCCAGTACTTC.

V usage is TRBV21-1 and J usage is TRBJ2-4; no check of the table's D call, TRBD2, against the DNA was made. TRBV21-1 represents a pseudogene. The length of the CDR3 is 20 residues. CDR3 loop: CASSKHPGLAGFLAKNIQYF. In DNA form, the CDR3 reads TGTGCCAGCAGCAAGCACCCGGGACTAGCGGGATTCCTAGCCAAAAACATTCAGTACTTC.

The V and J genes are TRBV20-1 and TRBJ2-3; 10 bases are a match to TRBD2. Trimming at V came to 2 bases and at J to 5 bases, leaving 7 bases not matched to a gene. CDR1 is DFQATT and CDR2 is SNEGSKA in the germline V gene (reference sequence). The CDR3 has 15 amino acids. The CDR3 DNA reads TGCAGTGCTAGATTTCCTAGCGGGGGCCGAGATACGCAGTATTTT. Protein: CSARFPSGGRDTQYF.

In DNA form, the CDR3 reads TGTGCCAGCAAAAGGGGGGGAGAGACCCAGTACTTC. Residues: CASKRGGETQYF. The chain recombines TRBV12-3 or TRBV12-4 with TRBJ2-5, with D possibly TRBD2 on 7 matching bases. Trimming cost V 7 bases and J 4 bases, with 10 bases left between them. The CDR3 length is 12 residues.

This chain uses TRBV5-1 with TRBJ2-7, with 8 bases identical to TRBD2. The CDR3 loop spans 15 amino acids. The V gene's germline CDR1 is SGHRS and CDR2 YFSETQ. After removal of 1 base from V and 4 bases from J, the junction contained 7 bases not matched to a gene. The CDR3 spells CASSLTGGAGYEQYF. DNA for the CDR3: TGCGCCAGCAGCTTGACCGGGGGGGCGGGTTACGAGCAGTACTTC. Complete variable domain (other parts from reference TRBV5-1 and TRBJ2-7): KAGVTQTPRYLIKTRGQQVTLSCSPISGHRSVSWYQQTPGQGLQFLFEYFSETQRNKGNFPGRFSGRQFSNSRSEMNVSTLELGDSALYLCASSLTGGAGYEQYFGPGTRLTVT.

CDR3 nucleotide sequence: TGCAGCGCGGCATTGAACACTGAAGCTTTCTTT. This sequence encodes CSAALNTEAFF. The gene calls are TRBV29-1 and TRBJ1-1, with D hard to call. The V end lost 7 bases, the J end lost 0 bases, and 6 bases lay between the germline ends. There are 11 residues in the CDR3. Germline values: CDR1 SQVTM, CDR2 ANQGSEA.

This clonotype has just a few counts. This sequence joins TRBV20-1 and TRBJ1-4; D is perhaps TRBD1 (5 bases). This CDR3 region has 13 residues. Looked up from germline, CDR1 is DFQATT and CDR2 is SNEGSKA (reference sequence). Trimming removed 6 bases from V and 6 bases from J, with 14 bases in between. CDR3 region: CSAVTENYEKLFF. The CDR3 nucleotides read TGCAGTGCCGTGACAGAGAACTATGAAAAACTGTTTTTT.

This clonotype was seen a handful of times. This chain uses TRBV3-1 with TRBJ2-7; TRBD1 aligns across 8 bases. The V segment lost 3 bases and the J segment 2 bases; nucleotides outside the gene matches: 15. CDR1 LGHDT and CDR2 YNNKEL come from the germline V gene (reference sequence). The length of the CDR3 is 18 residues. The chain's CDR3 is CASSQADRGRSFAYEQYF. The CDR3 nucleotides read TGTGCCAGCAGCCAGGCTGACAGGGGCCGTTCTTTCGCCTACGAGCAGTACTTC.

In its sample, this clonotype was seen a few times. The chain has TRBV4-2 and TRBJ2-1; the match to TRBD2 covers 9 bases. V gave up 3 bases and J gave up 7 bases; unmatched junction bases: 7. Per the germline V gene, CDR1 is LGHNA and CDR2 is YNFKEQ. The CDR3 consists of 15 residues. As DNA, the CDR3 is TGTGCCAGCAGCCAGTTCTCAGCGGGAGGAAATGAGCAGTTCTTC. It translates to CASSQFSAGGNEQFF.

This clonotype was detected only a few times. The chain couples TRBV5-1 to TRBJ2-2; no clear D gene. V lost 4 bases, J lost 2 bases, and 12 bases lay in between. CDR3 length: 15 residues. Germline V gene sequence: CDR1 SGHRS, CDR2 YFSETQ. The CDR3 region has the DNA TGCGCCAGCAGCGAGACTGGAAAAAACACCGGGGAGCTGTTTTTT. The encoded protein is CASSETGKNTGELFF.